A selection of T cell receptor beta chains follows, all from one sample in a study of identical twins. TCRdb recomputed calls from the 5' RACE reads with MiXCR, one row per CDR3 protein. The data contain 540,000 or so distinct CDR3 sequences, 20% to 25% of them singletons. Another study also made use of these data, one on yellow fever vaccine responses in identical twins.

Sequences were obtained from CD4+ T cells sorted from blood. The receptors stem from a woman between 18 and 29 years old in good health. CDR3s include the opening cysteine and the closing phenylalanine or tryptophan. A D gene is named only where the DNA matches it firmly. A clone size is listed for some rows: how often the clone was seen (once, few, many), or a class if it is expanded.

j_call v_call cdr3_length d_call clone_size cdr3_nt cdr3_aa
TRBJ2-1 TRBV20-1 15 TRBD2 few TGCAGTGCTACTTCACCGGGACTAGCGGGTAATGAGCAGTTCTTC CSATSPGLAGNEQFF
TRBJ2-2 TRBV4-1 16 TRBD2 few TGCGCCAGCAGCCAAGCGGGAGGTACGAACACCGGGGAGCTGTTTTTT CASSQAGGTNTGELFF
TRBJ2-1 TRBV24-1 13 TRBD1 - TGTGCCACAGGGACAGGGGTCTACAATGAGCAGTTCTTC CATGTGVYNEQFF
TRBJ1-5 TRBV28 12 - - TGTGCCAGCAGTTTCCCCCTCCGGCCCCAGCATTTT CASSFPLRPQHF
TRBJ1-1 TRBV12-3/TRBV12-4 14 - - TGTGCCAGCACCCCCCGGGCGGGGAACACTGAAGCTTTCTTT CASTPRAGNTEAFF
TRBJ2-7 TRBV24-1 11 - many TGTGCCACCAGTGATTTTTCCGAGCAGTACTTC CATSDFSEQYF
TRBJ1-1 TRBV29-1 13 - - TGCAGCGTTGAGTCCCAGGGAGGCACTGAAGCTTTCTTT CSVESQGGTEAFF
TRBJ2-1 TRBV5-1 14 TRBD2 many TGCGCCAGCAGACCCATAGCGGGATTCAATGAGCAGTTCTTC CASRPIAGFNEQFF
TRBJ1-2 TRBV25-1 13 - - TGTGCCAGCAGTGCCCCAGGGGCGGGAGGCTACACCTTC CASSAPGAGGYTF
TRBJ2-1 TRBV6-4 12 - few TGTGCCAGCACGGGGGCTCCGGGTGAGCAGTTCTTC CASTGAPGEQFF
TRBJ2-3 TRBV20-1 15 - - TGCAGTGCTAGGTCTGCACAACCTAGCACAGATACGCAGTATTTT CSARSAQPSTDTQYF
TRBJ2-7 TRBV9 15 - few TGTGCCAGCAGCGAGGGGTGGGGTTACACCACCGAGCAGTACTTC CASSEGWGYTTEQYF
TRBJ1-4 TRBV12-3/TRBV12-4 12 - - TGTGCCAGCCGATGGACGGGTGAAAAACTGTTTTTT CASRWTGEKLFF
TRBJ2-5 TRBV5-1 15 - few TGCGCCAGCAGCACTACTTTTCAGGGGAAAGAGACCCAGTACTTC CASSTTFQGKETQYF
TRBJ2-1 TRBV10-3 16 - - TGTGCCATCAGTGAGTCCCCATTCGAAACCTACAATGAGCAGTTCTTC CAISESPFETYNEQFF
TRBJ2-1 TRBV20-1 13 - few TGCAGTGGTGCGCCGGGGGACTACAATGAGCAGTTCTTC CSGAPGDYNEQFF
TRBJ2-2 TRBV9 16 TRBD2 once TGTGCCAGCAGCGTCCTAGCGGGAGTGAACACCGGGGAGCTGTTTTTT CASSVLAGVNTGELFF
TRBJ2-4 TRBV20-1 12 - - TGCAGTGCTAAACGGACGGAAAACATGCAGTACTTC CSAKRTENMQYF
TRBJ1-4 TRBV3-1 12 - - TGTGCCAGCAGCCAAGATCGTGAAAAACTGTTTTTT CASSQDREKLFF
TRBJ2-6 TRBV12-3/TRBV12-4 14 TRBD2 few TGTGCCAGCGGGGGGGTCTCTGGGGCCAACGTCCTGACTTTC CASGGVSGANVLTF
TRBJ2-7 TRBV28 14 TRBD1 - TGTGCCAGCAGTCTACGCCCGGGACAGACGAGAGGGTACTTC CASSLRPGQTRGYF
TRBJ2-1 TRBV27 15 TRBD2 few TGTGCCAGCAGTTTAACGGGACTAGCGGGAGGAACGCAGTTCTTC CASSLTGLAGGTQFF
TRBJ2-5 TRBV28 14 - few TGTGCCAGCAGTTTAGGCGGGGTGAAAGAGACCCAGTACTTC CASSLGGVKETQYF
TRBJ2-7 TRBV20-1 13 TRBD2 once TGCAGTGCCGCGGGAGGGCCCTTCGACGAGCAGTACTTC CSAAGGPFDEQYF
TRBJ2-3 TRBV6-2/TRBV6-3 15 - - TGTGCCAGCAGTTACGGGACGGGGGATTTGGATACGCAGTATTTT CASSYGTGDLDTQYF
TRBJ2-3 TRBV28 14 - - TGTGCCAGCAGCTCGAGGGGGACATCAGATACGCAGTATTTT CASSSRGTSDTQYF
TRBJ1-6 TRBV4-2 14 - - TGTGCCAGCAGCCTCGACACCTATAATTCACCCCTCCACTTT CASSLDTYNSPLHF
TRBJ1-6 TRBV12-3/TRBV12-4 14 TRBD1 many TGTGCCAGCAGTTTGGGACAGGGGAATTCACCCCTCCACTTT CASSLGQGNSPLHF
TRBJ2-1 TRBV5-5 17 - - TGTGCCAGCAGCCTCCCGGGAGCTAGCCGGAGGGGGAATGAGCAGTTCTTC CASSLPGASRRGNEQFF
TRBJ2-2 TRBV27 15 - many TGTGCCAGCAGTTTATCGGCTAGCTGGACCGGGGAGCTGTTTTTT CASSLSASWTGELFF
TRBJ2-3 TRBV5-6 15 TRBD2 - TGTGCCAGCAGCTTGGCTCAGGGACTAGCAGATACGCAGTATTTT CASSLAQGLADTQYF
TRBJ2-3 TRBV7-6 14 TRBD1 few TGTGCCAGCACCTCAGGGGGCGTTACAGATACGCAGTATTTT CASTSGGVTDTQYF
TRBJ2-1 TRBV11-1 18 TRBD2 - TGTGCCAGCAGCTCACCGGATGGTAGCGGGATTATTTCGGGTGAGCAGTTCTTC CASSSPDGSGIISGEQFF
TRBJ2-1 TRBV28 14 TRBD2 - TGTGCCAGCAGTCTACTAGCGGGCGGTTTAGGGCAGTTCTTC CASSLLAGGLGQFF
TRBJ2-5 TRBV20-1 15 TRBD1 - TGCAGTGCTAGAGATGCACAGGGGGGTGGAGAGACCCAGTACTTC CSARDAQGGGETQYF
TRBJ2-1 TRBV28 16 TRBD2 few TGTGCCAGCAGAGAGGACCCTAGCGGCAGCTACAATGAGCAGTTCTTC CASREDPSGSYNEQFF
TRBJ1-2 TRBV6-1 16 - - TGTGCCAGCAGGAGGGGTACAGGGTTCCGTGACTATGGCTACACCTTC CASRRGTGFRDYGYTF
TRBJ1-6 TRBV12-3/TRBV12-4 12 - - TGTGCCAGCAGTTGGACCAGTTCACCCCTCCACTTT CASSWTSSPLHF
TRBJ2-5 TRBV24-1 18 TRBD2 few TGTGCCACCAGTGCCTCAAGACCGGGACTAGCGGGAGGGGAGACCCAGTACTTC CATSASRPGLAGGETQYF